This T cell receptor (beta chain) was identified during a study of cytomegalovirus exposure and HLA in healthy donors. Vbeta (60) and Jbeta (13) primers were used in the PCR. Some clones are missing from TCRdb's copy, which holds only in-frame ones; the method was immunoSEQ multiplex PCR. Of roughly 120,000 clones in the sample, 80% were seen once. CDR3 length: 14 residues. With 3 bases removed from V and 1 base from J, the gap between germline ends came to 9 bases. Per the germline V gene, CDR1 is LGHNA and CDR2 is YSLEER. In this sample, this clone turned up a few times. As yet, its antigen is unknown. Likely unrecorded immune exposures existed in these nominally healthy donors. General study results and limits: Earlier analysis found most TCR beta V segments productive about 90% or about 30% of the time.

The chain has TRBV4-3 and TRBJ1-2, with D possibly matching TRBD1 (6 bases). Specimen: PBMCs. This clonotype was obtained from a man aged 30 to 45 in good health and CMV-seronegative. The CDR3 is CASSQRQVNYGYTF. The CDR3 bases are TGCGCCAGCAGCCAGAGACAGGTTAACTATGGCTACACCTTC.